This T cell receptor (beta chain) was profiled in a study of persistence of HIV-infected CD4 T cells. The immunoSEQ assay was version 4, run in survey mode. Sequencing was performed with immunoSEQ multiplex PCR; in TCRdb, only in-frame clones are kept and a portion is missing. This table holds about 41,000 clones, about 84% found once. Study conclusions and caveats: Degenerate expanded CDR3beta sequences were enriched among CMV- and Gag-responding cells.

The CDR3 loop spans 15 amino acids. The V gene's germline CDR1 is GTSNPN and CDR2 SVGIG (reference sequence). V lost 0 bases and J 0 bases, leaving 11 bases between the germline ends. Cells were stimulated with overlapping HIV-1 Gag 15-mer peptides. CD40L/CD69 double-negative CD45RO-high memory CD4+ T cells were collected. As to this clone: Antigen specificity is unknown.

The sequence was collected from an adult man with HIV who was CMV-seropositive. Sequenced material: CD4+ T cells sorted from PBMCs after roughly 18-hour stimulation, taken from a patient who received antiretroviral therapy. This rearrangement joins TRBV30 to TRBJ1-1, with D perhaps TRBD1 (6 bases). CDR3 coding DNA: TGTGCCTGGAGTGTACGGCCAGGGGTGAACACTGAAGCTTTCTTT. This encodes CAWSVRPGVNTEAFF.